Below, 26 T cell receptor beta chains from the same sample are listed, as sequenced in a study of metastatic and nonmetastatic thyroid tumors. Using MiXCR, TCRdb reanalyzed the PCR reads. The sample lists 19,000 or so clones; roughly a quarter were seen once. Prior to thyroid surgery, none of the patients had received any treatment. The sequencing input was blood. The source is a female donor with papillary thyroid cancer or a benign thyroid nodule (not recorded which). Some clones in this sample may be carry-over from other donors' samples.

This clone was recorded many times. The CDR3 sequence is CAWSVRTNQPQHF. As DNA, the CDR3 is TGTGCCTGGAGTGTGCGGACCAATCAGCCCCAGCATTTT. V and J are TRBV30 and TRBJ1-5, with D unresolved. With 0 bases removed from V and 3 bases from J, the gap between germline ends came to 6 bases. Germline assignment: CDR1 GTSNPN and CDR2 SVGIG (reference sequence). This CDR3 region has 13 residues.

The chain uses TRBV4-3 and TRBJ1-6; no clear D gene. Germline assignment: CDR1 LGHNA and CDR2 YSLEER. V was pared by 2 bases and J by 8 bases, with 16 bases between. The CDR3 totals 16 residues. CDR3 loop: CASSQYPAASHSPLHF. CDR3 coding DNA: TGCGCCAGCAGCCAATATCCGGCAGCTTCTCATTCACCCCTCCACTTT.

The rearrangement uses TRBV7-8 and TRBJ2-7, with TRBD2 matching 9 bases. The CDR3 has 16 amino acids. Germline trimming cut 5 bases from V and 4 bases from J; bases unmatched to any gene: 12. Germline V gene lookup returns CDR1 SGHVS and CDR2 FQNEAQ. In DNA form, the CDR3 reads TGTGCCAGCAGCCCAGCCTCCGGGACTAGCTTATACGAGCAGTACTTC. This encodes CASSPASGTSLYEQYF.

J is TRBJ1-5 and V is TRBV19, with a weak D call TRBD1 (6 bases). CDR1 and CDR2 (germline): LNHDA, SQIVND (reference sequence). The CDR3 runs 16 residues. Between the trimmed V and J ends, which lost 2 bases and 7 bases, there was a span of 18 bases. CDR3 residues: CASSIQGPPRDQPQHF. The CDR3 bases are TGTGCCAGTAGTATACAGGGGCCTCCGCGTGACCAGCCCCAGCATTTT.

This clone was seen a few times. The chain recombines TRBV6-1 with TRBJ2-7, with D perhaps assigned TRBD1 or TRBD2 (5 bases each). V gave up 5 bases and J gave up 2 bases, with 19 bases separating them. This CDR3 spans 16 amino acids. Germline loops: CDR1 MNHNS, CDR2 SASEGT. CDR3 residues: CASSRPPGTGAYEQYF. The CDR3 nucleotides are TGTGCCAGCAGTCGACCTCCCGGGACCGGCGCCTACGAGCAGTACTTC.

This clone has at least ten counts. This chain uses TRBV20-1 with TRBJ2-3; 8 nucleotides align to TRBD2. The length of the CDR3 is 15 residues. The V and J ends lost 4 bases and 0 bases, in that order; junction bases with no gene match: 6. Germline lookup yields CDR1 DFQATT and CDR2 SNEGSKA (reference sequence). The CDR3 nucleotides are TGCAGTGCTACAGATAGCGGGATAAGCACAGATACGCAGTATTTT. It encodes CSATDSGISTDTQYF.

There are many counts of this clone. The chain recombines TRBV20-1 with TRBJ2-3, with TRBD2 identical over 10 bases. The CDR3 loop spans 16 amino acids. V lost 3 bases, J lost 1 base, and 7 bases stayed unmatched. Germline V gene data show CDR1 as DFQATT and CDR2 as SNEGSKA (reference sequence). Here the CDR3 reads CSASNTGTSGTDTQYF. Written as DNA, the CDR3 is TGCAGTGCTAGTAATACCGGGACTAGCGGCACAGATACGCAGTATTTT.

This clone is deemed medium-sized. V and J are TRBV20-1 and TRBJ2-7; 7 nucleotides line up with TRBD2. J was trimmed by 7 bases and V by 0 bases; bases with no gene match: 9. CDR1 is DFQATT and CDR2 is SNEGSKA in the germline V gene (reference sequence). The CDR3 has 14 residues. CDR3 coding DNA: TGCAGTGCTAGAGATGTGGCGGGAGAACGGGAGCAGTACTTC. Its translation: CSARDVAGEREQYF.

At least ten counts were recorded for this clone. The chain is built from TRBV5-4 and TRBJ1-1, with 7 bases lining up with TRBD1. The CDR3 is made up of 17 amino acids. V lost 3 bases, J lost 4 bases, and 15 bases stayed unmatched. Germline V gene lookup returns CDR1 SGHNT and CDR2 YYREEE (reference sequence). As DNA, the CDR3 is TGTGCCAGCAGCTGGGGATTCGGGACAGTACCTTCCACTGAAGCTTTCTTT. Translating it yields CASSWGFGTVPSTEAFF.

This clone was seen at least ten times. This chain joins TRBV27 and TRBJ1-4, with TRBD1 matching over 10 bases. With V trimmed by 5 bases and J by 1 base, 7 bases remained unmatched. The CDR3 runs to 17 residues. From germline, CDR1 is MNHEY and CDR2 SMNVEV (reference sequence). CDR3 DNA sequence: TGTGCCAGCAGTCCCTCGGGACAGGGGAGAACTAATGAAAAACTGTTTTTT. Protein sequence: CASSPSGQGRTNEKLFF.

This clone ranks as medium-sized (0.01 to 0.1%). The CDR3 nucleotides are TGTGCCACCAGCAGAGTTGCGGGAGAAGAGCAGTTCTTC. Its protein is CATSRVAGEEQFF. V is TRBV15 and J is TRBJ2-1; 7 nucleotides agree with TRBD2. J lost 10 bases, V lost 1 base, and 4 bases had no gene match. Germline values: CDR1 LNHNV, CDR2 YYDKDF (reference sequence). The CDR3 contains 13 residues.

This clone showed up just a few times. J is TRBJ2-1 and V is TRBV5-1; 10 bases match TRBD1. CDR3 length equals 15 residues. In germline, CDR1 is SGHRS, CDR2 YFSETQ. Trimming cost V 0 bases and J 4 bases; bases outside gene matches: 1. CDR3 coding DNA: TGCGCCAGCAGCTTGGGGGACAGGGGATACAATGAGCAGTTCTTC. It encodes CASSLGDRGYNEQFF.

This clone was detected a few times. The V call is TRBV10-2, the J call TRBJ1-6; D call uncertain. The CDR3 totals 17 residues. Germline CDR1 is WSHSY and CDR2 is SAAADI. With 3 bases removed from V and 0 bases from J, the gap between germline ends came to 12 bases. The CDR3 protein is CASSDASSISYNSPLHF. As DNA, the CDR3 is TGCGCCAGCAGTGATGCCTCTAGTATCTCCTATAATTCACCCCTCCACTTT.

V gene TRBV20-1 combines with J gene TRBJ1-1; 7 bases fit TRBD1. Germline CDR1 reads DFQATT; CDR2 reads SNEGSKA (reference sequence). The CDR3 covers 16 residues. With V trimmed by 5 bases and J by 3 bases, 15 bases remained unmatched. CDR3 nucleotides: TGCAGTGCTCTGACTTACAGGGGAGGTTACGACACTGAAGCTTTCTTT. Its protein product is CSALTYRGGYDTEAFF.

This clone has at least ten counts. This chain uses TRBV20-1 with TRBJ2-7, with 9 bases matching TRBD1. J was trimmed by 1 base and V by 8 bases; bases with no gene match: 9. Germline values: CDR1 DFQATT, CDR2 SNEGSKA (reference sequence). CDR3 length: 14 amino acids. The CDR3 bases are TGCAGTTTCCTGGCGGGACAGGGTTCCTACGAGCAGTACTTC. It yields the protein CSFLAGQGSYEQYF.

By sample fraction, this clone is medium-sized (0.01 to 0.1%). The chain carries TRBV6-4 and TRBJ1-6; unclear D gene. Looked up from germline, CDR1 is MRHNA and CDR2 is SNTAGT. Between the trimmed V and J ends, which lost 0 bases and 6 bases, there was a span of 9 bases. The CDR3 extends over 15 amino acids. For the CDR3, the DNA is TGTGCCAGCAGTGACTCGCCCGGCGTTAATTCACCCCTCCACTTT. Amino acid sequence: CASSDSPGVNSPLHF.

This clone was recorded a few times. The rearrangement links TRBV6-2 or TRBV6-3 to TRBJ2-7; TRBD1 might be the D (6 bases). This CDR3 region has 18 residues. Germline loops: CDR1 MNHEY, CDR2 SVGEGT. The germline V and J ends were trimmed by 6 bases and 0 bases, with 24 bases remaining between them. DNA of the CDR3: TGTGCCAGCAGGGTAGTCCTTAGGGGGACCGCCGTCTCCTACGAGCAGTACTTC. Its translation: CASRVVLRGTAVSYEQYF.

The chain couples TRBV6-5 to TRBJ2-7; a weak D match, TRBD1 (6 bases). This CDR3 spans 14 amino acids. Germline CDR1 and CDR2: MNHEY and SVGAGI. V was clipped by 2 bases and J by 0 bases, with 8 bases between them. The CDR3 here is CASSYGQRSYEQYF. CDR3 sequence (DNA): TGTGCCAGCAGTTACGGACAGCGCTCCTACGAGCAGTACTTC.

The CDR3 bases are TGTGCCAGCAGCTTAGAGGATGACTACGAGCAGTACTTC. The encoded protein is CASSLEDDYEQYF. The chain has TRBV11-2 and TRBJ2-7, with D unresolved. Per germline, CDR1 SGHAT and CDR2 FQNNGV. CDR3 length equals 13 residues. V shed 0 bases and J shed 3 bases, with 6 bases lying between them.

The rearrangement links TRBV20-1 to TRBJ2-7; 7 nucleotides line up with TRBD1. The germline gives CDR1 DFQATT, CDR2 SNEGSKA (reference sequence). This CDR3 has 14 residues. The V gene end was trimmed by 2 bases and the J gene end by 2 bases; junction bases not matched to a gene: 6. The CDR3 protein is CSARPPGTAYEQYF. The CDR3 nucleotides are TGCAGTGCTAGACCCCCCGGGACAGCCTACGAGCAGTACTTC.

This clone has a handful of counts. V and J are TRBV6-1 and TRBJ2-6, with 9 nucleotides matching TRBD2. V trimming: 4 bases; J trimming: 4 bases; junction bases outside the gene matches: 5. This CDR3 contains 16 residues. Germline CDR1 is MNHNS and CDR2 is SASEGT. The CDR3 DNA reads as TGTGCCAGCAGTGCCAGCGGGGGGCGCGGGGCCAACGTCCTGACTTTC. As protein: CASSASGGRGANVLTF.

This clone was seen repeatedly, ten times or more. The rearrangement links TRBV6-2 or TRBV6-3 to TRBJ2-3, with D perhaps TRBD1 or TRBD2 (6 bases each). Germline CDR1 MNHEY, CDR2 SVGEGT. The CDR3 totals 16 residues. Trimming took 3 bases from V and 0 from J, leaving 13 bases between them. In nucleotides, the CDR3 is TGTGCCAGCAGTTATGGAGGGGGACCAAGCACAGATACGCAGTATTTT. Its protein is CASSYGGGPSTDTQYF.

Comments on this clone: The junction departs from germline at one end; a sequencing error may be responsible. CDR3 sequence: CASRLGSTGSTEAVF. The CDR3 DNA is TGTGCCAGCAGGTTAGGTTCGACAGGGAGCACTGAAGCTGTCTTT. V gene TRBV11-2 combines with J gene TRBJ1-1, with 7 bases that match TRBD1. Germline assignment: CDR1 SGHAT and CDR2 FQNNGV. CDR3 length: 15 amino acids.

This clone was found many times. The genes are TRBV12-3 or TRBV12-4 and TRBJ2-6; D ambiguous. V was shortened by 6 bases and J by 0 bases, with 15 bases between the two germline ends. This CDR3 comprises 17 residues. CDR3 residues: CASSVRARLSGANVLTF. CDR3 nucleotides: TGTGCCAGCAGCGTCCGAGCCAGGCTCTCTGGGGCCAACGTCCTGACTTTC.

This clone was detected ten times or more. The CDR3, as DNA: TGTGCCAGCTCCACAGCCCGAACAGGGAGTGGGGGCGATACGCAGTATTTT. It specifies CASSTARTGSGGDTQYF. The rearrangement links TRBV6-5 to TRBJ2-3; perhaps TRBD1 as D (6 bases). V lost 8 bases and J lost 6, with 27 bases in between. Germline CDR1 reads MNHEY; CDR2 reads SVGAGI. There are 17 residues in the CDR3.

This clone has a count of ten or more. The rearrangement links TRBV3-1 to TRBJ1-2; no clear D. Germline loops: CDR1 LGHDT, CDR2 YNNKEL (reference sequence). Trimming removed 3 bases from V and 4 bases from J, with 12 bases in between. The CDR3 extends over 14 amino acids. CDR3 in DNA: TGTGCCAGCAGCCAGGTAGGGCTGGGCTATGGCTACACCTTC. It encodes CASSQVGLGYGYTF.